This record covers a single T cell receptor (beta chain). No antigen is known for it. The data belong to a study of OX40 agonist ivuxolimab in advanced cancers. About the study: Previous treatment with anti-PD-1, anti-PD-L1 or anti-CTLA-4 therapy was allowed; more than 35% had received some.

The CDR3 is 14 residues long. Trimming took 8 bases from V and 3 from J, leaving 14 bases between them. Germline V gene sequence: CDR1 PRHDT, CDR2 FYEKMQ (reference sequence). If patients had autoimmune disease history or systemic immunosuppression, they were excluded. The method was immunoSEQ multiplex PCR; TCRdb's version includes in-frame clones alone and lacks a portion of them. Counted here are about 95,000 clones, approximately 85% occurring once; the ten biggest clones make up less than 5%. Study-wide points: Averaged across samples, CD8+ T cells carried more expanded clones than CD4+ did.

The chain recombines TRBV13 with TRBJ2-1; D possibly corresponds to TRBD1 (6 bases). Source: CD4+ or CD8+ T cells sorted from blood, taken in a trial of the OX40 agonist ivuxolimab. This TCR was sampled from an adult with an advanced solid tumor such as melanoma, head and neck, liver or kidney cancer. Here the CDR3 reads CASLRLGGYNEQFF. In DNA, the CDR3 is TGTGCCAGCCTTCGGTTAGGGGGCTACAATGAGCAGTTCTTC.